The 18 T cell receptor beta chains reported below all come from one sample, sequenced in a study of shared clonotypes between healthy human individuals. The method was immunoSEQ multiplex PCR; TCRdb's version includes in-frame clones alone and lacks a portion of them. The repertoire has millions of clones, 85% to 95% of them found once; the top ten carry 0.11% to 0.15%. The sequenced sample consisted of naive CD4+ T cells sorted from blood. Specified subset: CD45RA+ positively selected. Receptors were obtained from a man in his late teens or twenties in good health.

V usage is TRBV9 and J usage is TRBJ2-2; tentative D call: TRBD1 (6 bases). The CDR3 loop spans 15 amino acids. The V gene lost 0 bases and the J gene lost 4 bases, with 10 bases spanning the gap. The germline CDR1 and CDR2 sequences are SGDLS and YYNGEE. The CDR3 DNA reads TGTGCCAGCAGCGTAGGGCCCAGGGGCACCGGGGAGCTGTTTTTT. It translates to CASSVGPRGTGELFF.

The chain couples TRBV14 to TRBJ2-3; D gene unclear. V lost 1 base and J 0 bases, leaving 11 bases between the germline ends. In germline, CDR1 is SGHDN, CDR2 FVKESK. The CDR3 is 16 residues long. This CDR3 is CASSQGGTTSTDTQYF. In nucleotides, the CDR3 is TGTGCCAGCAGCCAAGGGGGTACCACTAGCACAGATACGCAGTATTTT.

The CDR3 DNA is TGCGCCAGCAGCTTGCCCCGGCAAGGGCCCTTCTCCTACGAGCAGTACTTC. Its translation is CASSLPRQGPFSYEQYF. This chain links TRBV5-1 with TRBJ2-7; D is unclear. The CDR3 is 17 amino acids. V was pared by 1 base and J by 0 bases, with 17 bases between. In germline, CDR1 is SGHRS, CDR2 YFSETQ.

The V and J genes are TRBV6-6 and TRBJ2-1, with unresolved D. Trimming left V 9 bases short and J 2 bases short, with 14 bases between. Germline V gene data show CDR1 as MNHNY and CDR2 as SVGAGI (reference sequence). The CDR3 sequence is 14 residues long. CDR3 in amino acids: CASSLGIPYNEQFF. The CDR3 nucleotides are TGTGCCAGTTCCTTGGGGATACCCTACAATGAGCAGTTCTTC.

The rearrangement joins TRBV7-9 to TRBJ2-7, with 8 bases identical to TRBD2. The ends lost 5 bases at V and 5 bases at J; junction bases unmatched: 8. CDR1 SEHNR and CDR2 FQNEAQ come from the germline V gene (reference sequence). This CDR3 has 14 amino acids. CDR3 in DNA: TGTGCCAGCAGCCCATCTGCGGGGGGCAACGAGCAGTACTTC. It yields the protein CASSPSAGGNEQYF.

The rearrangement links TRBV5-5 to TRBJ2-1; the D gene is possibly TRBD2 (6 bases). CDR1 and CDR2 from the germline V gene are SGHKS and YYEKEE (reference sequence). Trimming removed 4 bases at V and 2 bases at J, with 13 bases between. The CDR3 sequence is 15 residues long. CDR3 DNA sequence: TGTGCCAGCAGCGTAGGAACGGGGGCCTACAATGAGCAGTTCTTC. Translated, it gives CASSVGTGAYNEQFF.

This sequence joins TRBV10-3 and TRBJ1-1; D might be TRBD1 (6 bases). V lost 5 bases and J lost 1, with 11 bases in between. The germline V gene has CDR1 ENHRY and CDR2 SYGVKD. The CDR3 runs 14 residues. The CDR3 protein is CAISLGGPNTEAFF. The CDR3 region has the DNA TGTGCCATCAGTCTGGGGGGCCCGAACACTGAAGCTTTCTTT.

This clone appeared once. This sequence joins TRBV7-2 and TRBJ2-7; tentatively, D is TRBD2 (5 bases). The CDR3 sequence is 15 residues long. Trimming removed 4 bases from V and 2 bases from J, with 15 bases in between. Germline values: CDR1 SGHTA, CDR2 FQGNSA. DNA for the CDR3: TGTGCCAGCAGCTCCCACCTAGCTGGAACCTACGAGCAGTACTTC. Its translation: CASSSHLAGTYEQYF.

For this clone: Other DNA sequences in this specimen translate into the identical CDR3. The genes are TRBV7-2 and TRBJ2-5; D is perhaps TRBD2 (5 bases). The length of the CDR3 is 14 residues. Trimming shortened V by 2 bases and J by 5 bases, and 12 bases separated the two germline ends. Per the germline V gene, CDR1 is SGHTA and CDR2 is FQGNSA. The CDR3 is CASSLSRAGETQYF. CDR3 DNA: TGTGCCAGCAGCTTAAGTCGGGCGGGCGAGACCCAGTACTTC.

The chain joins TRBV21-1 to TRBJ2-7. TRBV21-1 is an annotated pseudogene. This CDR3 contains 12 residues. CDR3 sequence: CASSGIHYEQYF. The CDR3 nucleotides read TGTGCCAGCAGTGGGATACACTACGAGCAGTACTTC.

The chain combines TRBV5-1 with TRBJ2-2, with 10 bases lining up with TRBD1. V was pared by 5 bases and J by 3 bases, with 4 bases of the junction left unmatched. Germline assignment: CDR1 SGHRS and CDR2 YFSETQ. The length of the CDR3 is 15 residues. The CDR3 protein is CASRETGGDTGELFF. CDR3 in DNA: TGCGCCAGCAGGGAGACAGGGGGCGACACCGGGGAGCTGTTTTTT.

CDR3 amino acids: CASSQGAGANVLTF. In DNA form, the CDR3 reads TGTGCCAGCAGTCAGGGGGCTGGGGCCAACGTCCTGACTTTC. The chain uses TRBV27 and TRBJ2-6; 7 bases are a match to TRBD1. This CDR3 contains 14 residues. The germline V gene has CDR1 MNHEY and CDR2 SMNVEV (reference sequence). Trimming cost V 5 bases and J 2 bases; bases outside gene matches: 0.

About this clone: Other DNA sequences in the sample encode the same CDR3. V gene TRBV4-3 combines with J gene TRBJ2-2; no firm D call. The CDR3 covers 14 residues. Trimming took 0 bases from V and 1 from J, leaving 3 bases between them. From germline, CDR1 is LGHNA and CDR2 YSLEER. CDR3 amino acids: CASSQEMNTGELFF. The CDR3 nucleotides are TGCGCCAGCAGCCAAGAAATGAACACCGGGGAGCTGTTTTTT.

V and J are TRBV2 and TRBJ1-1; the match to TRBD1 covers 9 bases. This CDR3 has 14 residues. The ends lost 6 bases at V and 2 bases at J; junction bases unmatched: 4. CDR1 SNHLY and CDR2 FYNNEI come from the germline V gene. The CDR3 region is CASRSDRGNTEAFF. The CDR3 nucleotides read TGTGCCAGCAGGTCGGACAGGGGCAACACTGAAGCTTTCTTT.

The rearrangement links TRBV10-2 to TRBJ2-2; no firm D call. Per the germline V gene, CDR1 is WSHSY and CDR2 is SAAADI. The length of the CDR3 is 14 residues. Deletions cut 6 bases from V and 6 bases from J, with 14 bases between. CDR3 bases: TGCGCCAGCAGAGAACCCCTAGGGTCCGGGGAGCTGTTTTTT. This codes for CASREPLGSGELFF.

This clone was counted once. CDR3 protein: CASSLNWDRGNGYTF. The CDR3, as DNA: TGCGCCAGCAGCTTAAATTGGGACAGGGGGAATGGCTACACCTTC. V usage is TRBV5-1 and J usage is TRBJ1-2, with TRBD1 matching 11 bases. J gave up 6 bases and V 2 bases, and 6 bases lay outside the gene matches. The CDR3 is 15 amino acids. Germline V gene data show CDR1 as SGHRS and CDR2 as YFSETQ.

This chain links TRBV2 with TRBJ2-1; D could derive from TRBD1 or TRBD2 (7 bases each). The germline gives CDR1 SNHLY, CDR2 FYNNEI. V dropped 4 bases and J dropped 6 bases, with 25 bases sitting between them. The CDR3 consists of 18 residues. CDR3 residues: CASSVLARGLADTNEQFF. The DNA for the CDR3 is TGTGCCAGCAGTGTCCTAGCGAGGGGGCTAGCGGATACCAATGAGCAGTTCTTC.

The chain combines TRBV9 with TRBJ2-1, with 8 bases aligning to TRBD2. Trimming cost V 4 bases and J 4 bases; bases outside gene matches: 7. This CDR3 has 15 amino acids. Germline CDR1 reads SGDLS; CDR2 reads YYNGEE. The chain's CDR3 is CASSPVAGTYNEQFF. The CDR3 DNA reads TGTGCCAGCAGCCCTGTAGCGGGAACATACAATGAGCAGTTCTTC.